This T cell receptor beta chain derives from a study of beta chain features in type 1 diabetes. Notes on the study in general: A greater similarity of naive, central memory and Treg TCRB repertoires was seen among patients than among healthy donors. Type 1 diabetes patients showed a moderate but significant shortening of TCRB CDR3s in all four CD4+ subsets.

With respect to this clone: Its antigen remains unknown.

Germline V lookup: CDR1 SGHDN, CDR2 FVKESK. This CDR3 spans 13 amino acids. With 5 bases removed from V and 5 bases from J, the gap between germline ends came to 13 bases. Sequencing targeted expressed TCRB transcripts, as all isolated RNA had been reverse transcribed. Produced via immunoSEQ multiplex PCR; TCRdb's table is partial and in-frame only. Of hundreds of thousands of clones in the sample, over 65% were seen once. Sample: naive CD4+ T cells from blood. The chain couples TRBV14 to TRBJ2-7; D is unresolved. The receptor was isolated from a man aged 25 to 45 in good health. This CDR3 is CASSFTQVHEQYF. CDR3 DNA: TGTGCCAGCAGCTTCACGCAGGTCCACGAGCAGTACTTC.